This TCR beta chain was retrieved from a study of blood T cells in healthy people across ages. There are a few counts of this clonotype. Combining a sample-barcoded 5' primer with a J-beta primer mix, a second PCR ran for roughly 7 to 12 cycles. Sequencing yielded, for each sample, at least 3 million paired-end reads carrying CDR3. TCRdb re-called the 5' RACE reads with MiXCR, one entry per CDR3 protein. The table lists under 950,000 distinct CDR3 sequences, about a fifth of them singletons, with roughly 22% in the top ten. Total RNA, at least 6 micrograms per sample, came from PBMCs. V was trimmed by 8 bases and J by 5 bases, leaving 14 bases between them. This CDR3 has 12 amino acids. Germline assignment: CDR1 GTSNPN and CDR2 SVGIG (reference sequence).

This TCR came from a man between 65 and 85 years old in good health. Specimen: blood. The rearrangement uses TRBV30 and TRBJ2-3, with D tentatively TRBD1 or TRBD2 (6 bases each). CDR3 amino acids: CALPQGGDTQYF. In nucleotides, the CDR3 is TGTGCCCTTCCACAGGGAGGAGATACGCAGTATTTT.